This T cell receptor (beta chain) comes out of a study of blood T cell repertoires in COVID-19. Study in general: The origin of the acute and convalescent COVID-19 samples was the United States, Italy and Spain. In each case, the material was cDNA or gDNA derived from T cells, B-cell-depleted T cells, or PBMCs.

Per the study methods: Amplification from reference gene primers served as the basis for estimated nucleated cell counts. Sequenced by immunoSEQ multiplex PCR; TCRdb stores in-frame clones only, minus some. V and J calls and clone size come straight from that table; D and trimming were deduced from the DNA. The sample lists some 64,000 clones, over 55% occurring once. Enrolment of Seattle patients took place during active infection, and they were followed longitudinally. The CDR3 covers 15 residues. CDR1 is SGHDT and CDR2 is YYEEEE in the germline V gene. V lost 6 bases and J lost 3, with 15 bases in between.

Sequencing input: peripheral blood. This sequence originates from a woman in her 70s with COVID-19, enrolled during active disease. This sequence joins TRBV5-6 and TRBJ2-2; D unclear. The CDR3 here is CASTSRPTDTGELFF. The CDR3 nucleotides are TGTGCCAGCACCTCCAGGCCAACGGACACCGGGGAGCTGTTTTTT.